This T cell receptor beta chain is from a study of T cell responses to AZD1222 COVID-19 vaccine. The CDR3 consists of 12 residues. Trimming left V 1 base short and J 10 bases short, with 10 bases between. In germline, CDR1 is SEHNR, CDR2 FQNEAQ (reference sequence). With respect to this clone: Its matching antigen is unknown.

The protocol was immunoSEQ multiplex PCR, while the TCRdb copy is restricted to in-frame clones and leaves out a portion. In the table there are over 110,000 clones, roughly 88% of which are singletons. Study-level results: Females outnumbered males among donors, who were mostly white British; clonal diversity was possibly underestimated. The study found vaccine-associated CD4 TCRs spanning spike, dominant at 160-218 and 743-854.

The TCR originated in an adult who received the AZD1222 COVID-19 vaccine. The V gene is TRBV7-9, the J gene TRBJ1-2; D uncertain. The material was peripheral blood, obtained 28 days after the second AZD1222 dose. CDR3 loop: CASSLGPNLYTF. CDR3 sequence (DNA): TGTGCCAGCAGCTTAGGTCCGAATCTCTACACCTTC.